This TCR beta chain was identified in a study of shared clonotypes between healthy human individuals. Across the study: Every donor yielded three CD4 naive, three CD4 memory, two CD8 naive and one CD8 memory plate. Whole-study results and caveats: A few donors showed sharing of approximately 5% of naive CD4 clonotypes. Depth of sequencing was expected to influence donor clonotype sharing. Large sequencing depth failed to make sorted-subset sequencing complete, rarefaction showed.

Generated by immunoSEQ multiplex PCR, the TCRdb table keeps only in-frame clones and is missing some. Of about 2.1 million clones in the sample, roughly 95% were seen once. About this clone: Antigen unknown.

Selected positively for CCR7 and CD45RO-negative, naive CD8 cells excluded terminally differentiated effector memory CD45RA+ cells. V gave up 0 bases and J gave up 4 bases, with 8 bases separating them. The germline gives CDR1 GTSNPN, CDR2 SVGIG (reference sequence). The CDR3 spans 13 residues. Sequencing was done on a sample of naive CD8+ T cells from PBMCs. This sequence was found in a man between 18 and 29 years old in good health. Some clones in this sample may be carry-over from other donors' samples. The chain uses TRBV30 and TRBJ2-3; D unresolved. The chain's CDR3 is CAWSVIYPDTQYF. Written as DNA, the CDR3 is TGTGCCTGGAGTGTAATTTACCCAGATACGCAGTATTTT.